The 2 T cell receptor beta chains presented below share a single source sample, sequenced in a study of cytomegalovirus exposure and HLA in healthy donors. Assay: immunoSEQ multiplex PCR; the TCRdb copy retains only in-frame clones and omits some. Of some 86,000 clones listed, over 85% are singletons. Material: PBMCs. Every receptor here comes from a woman aged 25 to 39 in good health and CMV-seronegative.

This clone was seen once. The CDR3 reads CASSQAKSALYEQYF. The CDR3 DNA sequence: TGCGCCAGCAGCCAAGCTAAGTCCGCACTTTACGAGCAGTACTTC. The chain recombines TRBV4-1 with TRBJ2-7; no clear D gene. Deletions cut 1 base from V and 4 bases from J, with 14 bases between. Germline CDR1 is MGHRA and CDR2 is YSYEKL. This CDR3 contains 15 residues.

This chain uses TRBV6-5 with TRBJ1-2; 7 nucleotides align to TRBD1. Per the germline V gene, CDR1 is MNHEY and CDR2 is SVGAGI. The CDR3 sequence is 10 residues long. With 9 bases clipped from V and 7 bases from J, the junction kept 2 bases outside the gene matches. The CDR3 spells CASYRGGYTF. DNA of the CDR3: TGTGCCAGTTACAGGGGTGGCTACACCTTC.